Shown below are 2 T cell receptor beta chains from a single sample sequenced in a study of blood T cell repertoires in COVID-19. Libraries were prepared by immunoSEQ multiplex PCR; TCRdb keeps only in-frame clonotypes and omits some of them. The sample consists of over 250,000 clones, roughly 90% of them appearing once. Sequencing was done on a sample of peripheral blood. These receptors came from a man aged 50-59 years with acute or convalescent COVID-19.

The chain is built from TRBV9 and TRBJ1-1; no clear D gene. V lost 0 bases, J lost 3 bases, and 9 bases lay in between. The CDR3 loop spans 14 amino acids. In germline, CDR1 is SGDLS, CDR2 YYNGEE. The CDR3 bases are TGTGCCAGCAGCGTAGAACCGGGAGACACTGAAGCTTTCTTT. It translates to CASSVEPGDTEAFF.

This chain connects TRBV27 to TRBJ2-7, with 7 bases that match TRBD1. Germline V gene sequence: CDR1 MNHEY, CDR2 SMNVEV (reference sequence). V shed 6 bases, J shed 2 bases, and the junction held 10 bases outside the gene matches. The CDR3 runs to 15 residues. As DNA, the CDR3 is TGTGCCAGCAGGGCCCCGGGCAGGGGGACCTACGAGCAGTACTTC. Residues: CASRAPGRGTYEQYF.